The 7 T cell receptor beta chains presented below share a single source sample, sequenced in a study of T cell changes during pregnancy in multiple sclerosis. Using immunoSEQ multiplex PCR, the repertoire was profiled, and TCRdb retains in-frame clones only, with some absent. The data contain about 42,000 clones, 70% to 90% of them seen just once; the ten biggest clones take up approximately 1%. The input for sequencing was CD4+ T cells from peripheral blood mononuclear cells, taken after pregnancy. Receptors originate from a female donor with multiple sclerosis, enrolled in a pregnancy study.

This chain connects TRBV27 to TRBJ1-2; no reliable D call. Trimming pared 10 bases from V and 2 bases from J, leaving 14 bases between. This CDR3 contains 13 residues. Germline CDR1 reads MNHEY; CDR2 reads SMNVEV (reference sequence). CDR3 sequence: CATSGGLNYGYTF. CDR3 nucleotides: TGTGCCACCTCTGGCGGACTCAACTATGGCTACACCTTC.

The chain is built from TRBV10-1 and TRBJ2-1, with 10 nucleotides matching TRBD1. The CDR3 has 19 amino acids. Germline V gene sequence: CDR1 WNHNN, CDR2 SYGVQD (reference sequence). V lost 2 bases, J lost 0 bases, and 10 bases stayed unmatched. The chain's CDR3 is CASSEKRDRGGSSYNEQFF. For the CDR3, the DNA is TGCGCCAGCAGTGAGAAACGGGACAGGGGCGGAAGCTCCTACAATGAGCAGTTCTTC.

The J gene is TRBJ1-2, the V gene TRBV6-5; 10 bases map to TRBD1. The CDR3 sequence is 14 residues long. Unmatched junction bases numbered 7, after V lost 5 bases and J lost 7 bases. Germline lookup yields CDR1 MNHEY and CDR2 SVGAGI. The CDR3 nucleotides read TGTGCCAGCAGTCGCCGGGACAGGGGTGGTGGCTACACCTTC. As protein: CASSRRDRGGGYTF.

The genes are TRBV27 and TRBJ1-5; D ambiguous. Germline values: CDR1 MNHEY, CDR2 SMNVEV (reference sequence). The CDR3 consists of 12 residues. V was shortened by 4 bases and J by 7 bases, with 8 bases between the two germline ends. The CDR3: CASSSSGQPQHF. CDR3 bases: TGTGCCAGCAGTTCGTCGGGACAGCCCCAGCATTTT.

J is TRBJ1-1 and V is TRBV7-8; D unclear. Per germline, CDR1 SGHVS and CDR2 FQNEAQ. V lost 3 bases to trimming and J lost 5 bases, with 4 bases between them. The CDR3 is 11 residues long. The CDR3 reads CASSLRTEAFF. As DNA, the CDR3 is TGTGCCAGCAGCTTGAGGACTGAAGCTTTCTTT.

The chain recombines TRBV9 with TRBJ2-5, with D perhaps TRBD2 (7 bases). V dropped 0 bases and J dropped 4 bases, with 10 bases sitting between them. The CDR3 sequence is 14 residues long. From germline, CDR1 is SGDLS and CDR2 YYNGEE. In DNA, the CDR3 is TGTGCCAGCAGCGTAGGGGGGGGCATAGAGACCCAGTACTTC. Its translation: CASSVGGGIETQYF.

This clone has a handful of counts. One end of the junction varies from germline; a read error may be responsible. The gene calls are TRBV10-1 and TRBJ2-7; 7 positions agree with TRBD1. This CDR3 region has 13 residues. Looked up from germline, CDR1 is WNHNN and CDR2 is SYGVQD (reference sequence). CDR3 region: CASPSATTGRANF. Here the CDR3 DNA reads TGCGCCAGCCCCTCTGCTACGACAGGGCGAGCAAACTTC.